This T cell receptor (beta chain) is from a study of blood T cell repertoires in COVID-19. The wider study: Researchers got acute and convalescent COVID-19 samples from the United States, Italy and Spain. PBMCs, B-cell-depleted T cells, or T cells provided the cDNA or gDNA that made up the material.

In the source study's methods: Estimation of nucleated cell counts was performed using reference gene primer amplification. Clones were sequenced by immunoSEQ multiplex PCR, and TCRdb holds only the in-frame ones, with some missing. Clone size and the V and J calls come from that table; the DNA yielded D and trimming. The sample lists approximately 85,000 clones, 86% occurring once. This receptor was identified in a man between 45 and 60 years old with active or convalescent COVID-19. The sequenced sample consisted of peripheral blood.

CDR3 region: CASSRELAAYNEQFF. In DNA form, the CDR3 reads TGTGCCAGTAGTCGGGAACTAGCGGCCTACAATGAGCAGTTCTTC. The rearrangement joins TRBV19 to TRBJ2-1, with 8 bases aligning to TRBD2. Looked up from germline, CDR1 is LNHDA and CDR2 is SQIVND (reference sequence). The V and J ends lost 5 bases and 2 bases, in that order; junction bases with no gene match: 5. CDR3 length equals 15 residues.